The 32 T cell receptor beta chains in this list originate from one sample, sequenced in a study of T cells in tuberculosis. Some clones are missing from TCRdb's copy, which holds only in-frame ones; the method was immunoSEQ multiplex PCR. This sample has some 31,000 clones, with around 93% found just once. Time point noted: new active TB diagnosis, blood taken before or within 7 days of starting treatment. This specimen was PBMCs, taken at tuberculosis diagnosis. These receptors all come from an adult with tuberculosis.

J is TRBJ2-4 and V is TRBV7-2, with D perhaps matching TRBD2 (5 bases). The CDR3 is made up of 16 amino acids. The germline CDR1 and CDR2 sequences are SGHTA and FQGNSA. Trimming took 1 base from V and 2 from J, leaving 12 bases between them. The CDR3 coding sequence is TGTGCCAGCAGCTTAGGCGACCGGACTCCCAAAAACATTCAGTACTTC. Translated, it gives CASSLGDRTPKNIQYF.

V and J are TRBV16 and TRBJ2-7; TRBD1 agrees at 9 bases. This CDR3 has 15 residues. The J segment lost 6 bases and the V segment lost 3 bases, leaving 9 bases of the junction unmatched. Per germline, CDR1 KGHSY and CDR2 FQNENV. The CDR3: CASSQGTGIGFEQYF. As DNA, the CDR3 is TGTGCCAGCAGCCAGGGGACAGGGATTGGGTTCGAGCAGTACTTC.

J is TRBJ2-7 and V is TRBV2, with a weak D call TRBD2 (5 bases). CDR3 length equals 14 residues. CDR1 SNHLY and CDR2 FYNNEI come from the germline V gene. Trimming took 7 bases from V and 3 from J, leaving 16 bases between them. The CDR3 region is CASTEGMGSYEQYF. The CDR3, as DNA: TGTGCCAGCACCGAAGGTATGGGGAGCTACGAGCAGTACTTC.

This chain links TRBV28 with TRBJ1-2; 7 bases match TRBD1. V lost 4 bases, J lost 9 bases, and 8 bases stayed unmatched. The CDR3 totals 13 residues. Germline V gene lookup returns CDR1 MDHEN and CDR2 SYDVKM. CDR3 sequence (DNA): TGTGCCAGCAGTTCCTACAGGGGTGGGAGCTACACCTTC. The encoded protein is CASSSYRGGSYTF.

CDR3 amino acids: CASSLRDRRTEAFF. CDR3 DNA sequence: TGCGCCAGCAGCCTACGGGACAGGAGGACTGAAGCTTTCTTT. The chain recombines TRBV5-1 with TRBJ1-1; TRBD1 aligns across 8 bases. Germline V gene data show CDR1 as SGHRS and CDR2 as YFSETQ. This CDR3 spans 14 amino acids. J gave up 5 bases and V 4 bases, and 7 bases lay outside the gene matches.

This chain links TRBV5-1 with TRBJ2-1; TRBD1 matches at 10 bases. Per germline, CDR1 SGHRS and CDR2 YFSETQ. CDR3 length equals 15 residues. Germline trimming cut 4 bases from V and 6 bases from J; bases unmatched to any gene: 7. CDR3 region: CASSPGTGASNEQFF. CDR3 DNA sequence: TGCGCCAGCAGCCCCGGGACAGGGGCCTCCAATGAGCAGTTCTTC.

The J gene is TRBJ1-5, the V gene TRBV27, with D possibly matching TRBD1 (6 bases). The CDR3 has 15 residues. With 4 bases removed from V and 9 bases from J, the gap between germline ends came to 19 bases. The V gene's germline CDR1 is MNHEY and CDR2 SMNVEV (reference sequence). CDR3 residues: CASSSSTGFRRPQHF. The CDR3 DNA sequence: TGTGCCAGCAGTTCATCAACAGGGTTCAGGCGGCCCCAGCATTTT.

The V gene is TRBV5-1, the J gene TRBJ1-1, with 8 bases matching TRBD1. V was clipped by 4 bases and J by 0 bases; unmatched bases: 5. CDR1 is SGHRS, CDR2 YFSETQ, per germline. The CDR3 covers 15 residues. The CDR3: CASSTRQGLNTEAFF. For the CDR3, the DNA is TGCGCCAGCAGCACCCGACAGGGGCTGAACACTGAAGCTTTCTTT.

CDR3 sequence reads: CASSLRVRAGGPLLYNEQFF. In DNA form, the CDR3 reads TGTGCCAGCAGCTTGAGGGTCCGCGCGGGGGGCCCCCTTCTCTACAATGAGCAGTTCTTC. The chain couples TRBV5-4 to TRBJ2-1; 8 nucleotides line up with TRBD2. The CDR3 sequence is 20 residues long. Per the germline V gene, CDR1 is SGHNT and CDR2 is YYREEE (reference sequence). The junction had 18 bases not matched to a gene; V was cut back by 1 base and J by 3 bases. The variable domain in full, completed from reference TRBV5-4 and TRBJ2-1, reads ETGVTQSPTHLIKTRGQQVTLRCSSQSGHNTVSWYQQALGQGPQFIFQYYREEENGRGNFPPRFSGLQFPNYSSELNVNALELDDSALYLCASSLRVRAGGPLLYNEQFFGPGTRLTVL.

This clone was seen once. The chain carries TRBV28 and TRBJ2-5; D is possibly TRBD2 (6 bases). The germline V and J ends were trimmed by 3 bases and 5 bases, with 25 bases remaining between them. The length of the CDR3 is 18 residues. Germline V lookup: CDR1 MDHEN, CDR2 SYDVKM. CDR3 region: CASSLGRVRRGIYETQYF. The DNA for the CDR3 is TGTGCCAGCAGTTTGGGACGTGTTCGTCGGGGGATCTACGAGACCCAGTACTTC.

This chain joins TRBV28 and TRBJ2-1, with TRBD1 matching over 10 bases. This CDR3 region has 14 residues. The ends lost 8 bases at V and 5 bases at J; junction bases unmatched: 6. Germline V gene lookup returns CDR1 MDHEN and CDR2 SYDVKM. The CDR3 DNA follows: TGTGCCAGCGGAAAAGGGACAGGGGACAATGAGCAGTTCTTC. Translated, it gives CASGKGTGDNEQFF.

Only one count was recorded for this clone. J is TRBJ2-1 and V is TRBV28; D remains unclear. V shed 1 base and J shed 7 bases, with 14 bases lying between them. The germline V gene encodes CDR1 MDHEN and CDR2 SYDVKM. CDR3 length: 15 residues. The CDR3 region has the DNA TGTGCCAGCAGTTTATCCCCGGGTTTCGGAAATGAGCAGTTCTTC. This encodes CASSLSPGFGNEQFF.

The gene calls are TRBV27 and TRBJ1-6; 7 bases map to TRBD1. V gave up 7 bases and J gave up 6 bases; unmatched junction bases: 3. Per germline, CDR1 MNHEY and CDR2 SMNVEV (reference sequence). The CDR3 is 13 amino acids. CDR3 sequence reads: CASNRGGNSPLHF. The CDR3 DNA reads TGTGCCAGCAACAGGGGAGGTAATTCACCCCTCCACTTT.

This clone was observed a few times. This chain links TRBV10-3 with TRBJ2-7; weak D call: TRBD2 (5 bases). The CDR3 has 11 residues. The germline V and J ends were trimmed by 8 bases and 7 bases, with 12 bases remaining between them. Germline loops: CDR1 ENHRY, CDR2 SYGVKD. CDR3 sequence (DNA): TGTGCCATCGGGCACCGGGAAGAGCAGTACTTC. This encodes CAIGHREEQYF.

The gene calls are TRBV5-4 and TRBJ1-4, with D unresolved. The germline gives CDR1 SGHNT, CDR2 YYREEE (reference sequence). This CDR3 has 16 amino acids. Trimming stripped 1 base from V and 2 bases from J, with 12 bases between. The CDR3 region is CASSLRTLATNEKLFF. Written as DNA, the CDR3 is TGTGCCAGCAGCTTGAGAACGTTAGCCACTAATGAAAAACTGTTTTTT.

The chain recombines TRBV5-4 with TRBJ2-1; tentative D call: TRBD1 (6 bases). V shed 1 base and J shed 7 bases, with 15 bases lying between them. The CDR3 is 15 amino acids. CDR1 and CDR2 (germline): SGHNT, YYREEE (reference sequence). The CDR3 loop reads CASSLPQGGANEQFF. The CDR3 DNA sequence: TGTGCCAGCAGCTTGCCACAAGGGGGTGCAAATGAGCAGTTCTTC.

The chain employs TRBV28 and TRBJ1-2; 8 bases line up with TRBD1. CDR3 size: 14 residues. V was clipped by 3 bases and J by 6 bases; unmatched bases: 6. Germline assignment: CDR1 MDHEN and CDR2 SYDVKM. For the CDR3, the DNA is TGTGCCAGCAGTTTTCTGGACAGGGAGGATGGCTACACCTTC. Translated: CASSFLDREDGYTF.

This rearrangement joins TRBV21-1 to TRBJ1-6. TRBV21-1 is marked as a pseudogene. The length of the CDR3 is 15 residues. This CDR3 reads CASSSSLRGDSPLHF. CDR3 sequence (DNA): TGTGCCAGCAGCTCCTCCCTGCGGGGGGATTCACCCCTCCACTTT.

The chain uses TRBV9 and TRBJ1-6, with D unclear. The V gene's germline CDR1 is SGDLS and CDR2 YYNGEE. V lost 7 bases, J lost 6 bases, and 17 bases lay in between. The CDR3 runs 15 residues. The CDR3 nucleotides are TGTGCCAGCGGGTCGAAAGGATCGGGTAATTCACCCCTCCACTTT. This encodes CASGSKGSGNSPLHF.

The chain uses TRBV30 and TRBJ1-2, with D possibly matching TRBD1 (6 bases). Germline V gene sequence: CDR1 GTSNPN, CDR2 SVGIG (reference sequence). V gave up 7 bases and J gave up 2 bases, with 17 bases separating them. CDR3 length: 14 residues. This CDR3 is CASPIITGNYGYTF. The CDR3 DNA is TGTGCCTCCCCCATCATTACAGGGAACTATGGCTACACCTTC.

The chain combines TRBV4-1 with TRBJ1-1, with 10 bases lining up with TRBD1. This CDR3 is built from 17 residues. The ends lost 2 bases at V and 0 bases at J; junction bases unmatched: 6. The germline V gene encodes CDR1 MGHRA and CDR2 YSYEKL. Here the CDR3 reads CASSQPGTGDLNTEAFF. The CDR3 DNA sequence: TGCGCCAGCAGCCAACCCGGGACAGGGGACCTGAACACTGAAGCTTTCTTT.

The V and J genes are TRBV19 and TRBJ2-7, with 11 bases fitting TRBD1. This CDR3 is 16 amino acids long. The ends lost 5 bases at V and 1 base at J; junction bases unmatched: 7. From germline, CDR1 is LNHDA and CDR2 SQIVND (reference sequence). The CDR3 nucleotides read TGTGCCAGTAGTTCACCCGGACAGGGGGCTTCCTACGAGCAGTACTTC. It codes for CASSSPGQGASYEQYF.

The V and J genes are TRBV11-2 and TRBJ2-3; 12 positions match TRBD2. The CDR3 has 15 amino acids. Germline assignment: CDR1 SGHAT and CDR2 FQNNGV. J gave up 6 bases and V 4 bases, and 5 bases lay outside the gene matches. CDR3 DNA: TGTGCCAGCAGCTCTAGCGGGGGGGCTTCGGATACGCAGTATTTT. Protein sequence: CASSSSGGASDTQYF.

J is TRBJ1-1 and V is TRBV7-8; 7 bases agree with TRBD1. The CDR3 contains 17 residues. V was clipped by 1 base and J by 1 base; unmatched bases: 9. Germline V gives CDR1 SGHVS, CDR2 FQNEAQ. CDR3 protein: CASSLGWGTDENTEAFF. In nucleotides, the CDR3 is TGTGCCAGCAGCTTAGGATGGGGGACAGACGAGAACACTGAAGCTTTCTTT.

The chain carries TRBV5-1 and TRBJ1-6, with unresolved D. Trimming took off 3 bases at V and 5 bases at J, with 12 bases between the two ends. Germline assignment: CDR1 SGHRS and CDR2 YFSETQ. The CDR3 covers 15 residues. The CDR3 loop is CASSSSGFDNSPLHF. The CDR3 nucleotides read TGCGCCAGCAGCTCCTCAGGATTCGATAATTCACCCCTCCACTTT. Drawing the rest from reference TRBV5-1 and TRBJ1-6, the complete variable domain is KAGVTQTPRYLIKTRGQQVTLSCSPISGHRSVSWYQQTPGQGLQFLFEYFSETQRNKGNFPGRFSGRQFSNSRSEMNVSTLELGDSALYLCASSSSGFDNSPLHFGNGTRLTVT.

CDR3 bases: TGTGCCAGCAGTCCCCCAACTGACTCTAACTATGGCTACACCTTC. Translation: CASSPPTDSNYGYTF. The chain carries TRBV28 and TRBJ1-2; no clear D gene. CDR1 is MDHEN, CDR2 SYDVKM, per germline. Trimming removed 5 bases from V and 0 bases from J, with 13 bases in between. The CDR3 is 15 residues long.

The genes are TRBV30 and TRBJ1-6; possibly TRBD1 for D (5 bases). The V end lost 2 bases, the J end lost 0 bases, and 14 bases lay between the germline ends. CDR1 and CDR2 (germline): GTSNPN, SVGIG (reference sequence). The CDR3 runs 17 residues. The CDR3: CAWSQGALSSYNSPLHF. The DNA of the CDR3 is TGTGCCTGGAGTCAAGGGGCCCTAAGCTCCTATAATTCACCCCTCCACTTT. The whole variable domain, filled in from reference TRBV30 and TRBJ1-6, reads SQTIHQWPATLVQPVGSPLSLECTVEGTSNPNLYWYRQAAGRGLQLLFYSVGIGQISSEVPQNLSASRPQDRQFILSSKKLLLSDSGFYLCAWSQGALSSYNSPLHFGNGTRLTVT.

This clone was found once. The chain couples TRBV19 to TRBJ1-6; the D gene is possibly TRBD1 (6 bases). This CDR3 has 17 residues. The V gene's germline CDR1 is LNHDA and CDR2 SQIVND (reference sequence). V was pared by 2 bases and J by 3 bases, with 14 bases between. DNA of the CDR3: TGTGCCAGTAGTATAAAGCAGGGGTCGAACTATAATTCACCCCTCCACTTT. Protein sequence: CASSIKQGSNYNSPLHF. Full variable domain (missing parts from reference TRBV19 and TRBJ1-6): DGGITQSPKYLFRKEGQNVTLSCEQNLNHDAMYWYRQDPGQGLRLIYYSQIVNDFQKGDIAEGYSVSREKKESFPLTVTSAQKNPTAFYLCASSIKQGSNYNSPLHFGNGTRLTVT.

The CDR3 coding sequence is TGTGCCAGCAGGTATGTTGGCGGGAAACCAGGAGTCAATGAGCAGTTCTTC. Its protein is CASRYVGGKPGVNEQFF. The chain couples TRBV4-2 to TRBJ2-1, with a possible D match to TRBD2 (6 bases). The CDR3 extends over 17 amino acids. Germline V lookup: CDR1 LGHNA, CDR2 YNFKEQ. Trimming cost V 6 bases and J 6 bases, with 24 bases left between them.

The chain recombines TRBV9 with TRBJ1-2; 7 nucleotides agree with TRBD1. The V segment lost 4 bases and the J segment 2 bases; nucleotides outside the gene matches: 8. Germline V gene lookup returns CDR1 SGDLS and CDR2 YYNGEE. CDR3 length: 15 amino acids. CDR3 nucleotide sequence: TGTGCCAGCAGCCCTCGACAGGGTTCAAACTATGGCTACACCTTC. Translation: CASSPRQGSNYGYTF.

V and J are TRBV21-1 and TRBJ1-1; the D call TRBD1 from the table was never checked on the DNA. TRBV21-1 is labeled a pseudogene. This CDR3 is built from 15 residues. Written as DNA, the CDR3 is TGTGCCAGCGCTAGGACAGGGGAGATGAACACTGAAGCTTTCTTT. Amino acids: CASARTGEMNTEAFF.

The genes are TRBV7-3 and TRBJ1-5, with TRBD1 matching 7 bases. There are 15 residues in the CDR3. V lost 0 bases to trimming and J lost 7 bases; unmatched junction nucleotides: 6. Germline V gives CDR1 SGHTA, CDR2 FQGTGA. CDR3 nucleotide sequence: TGTGCCAGCAGCTTAACAGGGGGCGCGGGGCAGCCCCAGCATTTT. Translating it yields CASSLTGGAGQPQHF.